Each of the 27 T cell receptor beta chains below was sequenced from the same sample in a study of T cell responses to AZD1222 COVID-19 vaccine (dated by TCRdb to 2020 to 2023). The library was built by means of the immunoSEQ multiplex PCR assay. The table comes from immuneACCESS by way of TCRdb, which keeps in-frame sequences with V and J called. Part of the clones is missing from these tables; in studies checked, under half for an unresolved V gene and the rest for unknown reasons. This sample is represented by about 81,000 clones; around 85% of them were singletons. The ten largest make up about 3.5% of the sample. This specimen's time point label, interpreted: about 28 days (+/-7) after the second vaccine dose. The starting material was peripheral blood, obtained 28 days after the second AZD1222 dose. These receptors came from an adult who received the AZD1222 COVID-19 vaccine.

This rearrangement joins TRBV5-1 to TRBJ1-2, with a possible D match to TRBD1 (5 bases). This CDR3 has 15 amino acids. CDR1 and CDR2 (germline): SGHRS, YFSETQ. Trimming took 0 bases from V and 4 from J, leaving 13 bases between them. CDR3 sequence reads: CASSLADSSLYGYTF. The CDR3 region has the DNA TGCGCCAGCAGCTTGGCCGACAGTTCACTCTATGGCTACACCTTC.

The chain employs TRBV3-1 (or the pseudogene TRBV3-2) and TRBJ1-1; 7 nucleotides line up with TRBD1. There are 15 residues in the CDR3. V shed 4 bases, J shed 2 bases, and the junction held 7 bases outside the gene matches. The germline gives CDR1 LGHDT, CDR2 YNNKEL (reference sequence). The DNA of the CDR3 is TGTGCCAGCAGCCGTGACAGGGCGGTTAACACTGAAGCTTTCTTT. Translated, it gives CASSRDRAVNTEAFF.

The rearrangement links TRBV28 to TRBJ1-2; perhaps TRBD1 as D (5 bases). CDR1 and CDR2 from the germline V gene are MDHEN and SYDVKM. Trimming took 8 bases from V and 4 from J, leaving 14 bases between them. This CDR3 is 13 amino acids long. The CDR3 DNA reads TGTGCCAGCCTCGACAGTTCGATCTATGGCTACACCTTC. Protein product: CASLDSSIYGYTF.

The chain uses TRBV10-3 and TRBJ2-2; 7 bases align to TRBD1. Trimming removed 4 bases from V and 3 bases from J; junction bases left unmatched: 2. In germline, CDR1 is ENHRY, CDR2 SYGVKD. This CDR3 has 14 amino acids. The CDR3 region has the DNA TGTGCCATCAGTGGACAGGGAGACACCGGGGAGCTGTTTTTT. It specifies CAISGQGDTGELFF.

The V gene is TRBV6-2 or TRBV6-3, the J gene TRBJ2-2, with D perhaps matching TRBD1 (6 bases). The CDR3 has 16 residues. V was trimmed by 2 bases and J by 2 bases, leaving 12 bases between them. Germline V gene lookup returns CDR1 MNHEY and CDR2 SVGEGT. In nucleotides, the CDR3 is TGTGCCAGCAGTTACCAACAGGGCTACAACACCGGGGAGCTGTTTTTT. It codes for CASSYQQGYNTGELFF.

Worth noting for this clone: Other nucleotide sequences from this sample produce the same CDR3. The CDR3: CASPEGTSGNNEQFF. The CDR3 bases are TGTGCCAGCCCCGAGGGCACTAGCGGGAACAATGAGCAGTTCTTC. This chain uses TRBV2 with TRBJ2-1, with 10 bases fitting TRBD2. Germline assignment: CDR1 SNHLY and CDR2 FYNNEI. CDR3 size: 15 residues. J was trimmed by 5 bases and V by 8 bases; bases with no gene match: 9.

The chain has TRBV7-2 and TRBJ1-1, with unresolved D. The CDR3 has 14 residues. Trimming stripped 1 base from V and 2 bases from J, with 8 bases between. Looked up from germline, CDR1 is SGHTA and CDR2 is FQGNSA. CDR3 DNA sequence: TGTGCCAGCAGCTTAGGTCCAGGCAACACTGAAGCTTTCTTT. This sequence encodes CASSLGPGNTEAFF.

The CDR3 sequence is CASSTSGQGIFPYGELFF. Here the CDR3 DNA reads TGTGCCAGCAGCACGAGTGGACAGGGAATTTTTCCATACGGGGAGCTGTTTTTT. The genes are TRBV28 and TRBJ2-2, with 8 bases that match TRBD1. Germline V CDR1 and CDR2: MDHEN, SYDVKM. With 6 bases clipped from V and 7 bases from J, the junction kept 19 bases outside the gene matches. The CDR3 length is 18 residues.

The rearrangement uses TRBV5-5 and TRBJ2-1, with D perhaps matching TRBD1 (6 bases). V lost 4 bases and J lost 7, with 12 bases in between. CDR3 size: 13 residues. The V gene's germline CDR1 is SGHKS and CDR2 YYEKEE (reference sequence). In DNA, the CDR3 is TGTGCCAGCAGCGTGATACAGGGAAATGAGCAGTTCTTC. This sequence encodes CASSVIQGNEQFF.

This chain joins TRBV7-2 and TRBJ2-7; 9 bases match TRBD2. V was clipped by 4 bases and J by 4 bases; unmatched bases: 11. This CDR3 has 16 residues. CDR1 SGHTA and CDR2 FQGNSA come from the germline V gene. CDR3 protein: CASSSVFGLAGYEQYF. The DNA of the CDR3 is TGTGCCAGCAGCTCGGTCTTTGGCCTAGCGGGATACGAGCAGTACTTC.

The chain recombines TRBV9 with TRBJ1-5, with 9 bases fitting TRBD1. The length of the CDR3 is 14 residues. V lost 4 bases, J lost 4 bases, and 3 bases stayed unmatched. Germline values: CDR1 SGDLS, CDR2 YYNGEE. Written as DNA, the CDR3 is TGTGCCAGCAGCAGCGGACAGGGGAATCAGCCCCAGCATTTT. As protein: CASSSGQGNQPQHF.

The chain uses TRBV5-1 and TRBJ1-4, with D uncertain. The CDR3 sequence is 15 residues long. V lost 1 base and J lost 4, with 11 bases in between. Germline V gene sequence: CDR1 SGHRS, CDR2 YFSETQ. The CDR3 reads CASSLSRAVNEKLFF. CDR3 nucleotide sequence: TGCGCCAGCAGCTTGTCAAGGGCAGTTAATGAAAAACTGTTTTTT.

The CDR3 bases are TGTGCCAGCTCAACCCAGGAAGGGGGCTTCACTGAAGCTTTCTTT. Its protein product is CASSTQEGGFTEAFF. The gene calls are TRBV18 and TRBJ1-1, with 7 bases identical to TRBD1. This CDR3 is 15 amino acids long. Looked up from germline, CDR1 is KGHSH and CDR2 is LQKENI. Trimming cost V 5 bases and J 4 bases; bases outside gene matches: 10.

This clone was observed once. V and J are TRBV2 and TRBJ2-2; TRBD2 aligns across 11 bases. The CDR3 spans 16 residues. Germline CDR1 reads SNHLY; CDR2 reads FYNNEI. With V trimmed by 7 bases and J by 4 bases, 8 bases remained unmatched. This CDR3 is CASTLLAGAGTGELFF. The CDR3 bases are TGTGCCAGCACCTTACTAGCGGGGGCCGGCACCGGGGAGCTGTTTTTT.

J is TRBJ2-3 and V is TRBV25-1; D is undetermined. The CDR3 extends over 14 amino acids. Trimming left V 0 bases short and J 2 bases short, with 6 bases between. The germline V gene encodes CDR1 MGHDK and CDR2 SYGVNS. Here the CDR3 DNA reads TGTGCCAGCAGTGAATATCGACTCACAGATACGCAGTATTTT. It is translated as CASSEYRLTDTQYF.

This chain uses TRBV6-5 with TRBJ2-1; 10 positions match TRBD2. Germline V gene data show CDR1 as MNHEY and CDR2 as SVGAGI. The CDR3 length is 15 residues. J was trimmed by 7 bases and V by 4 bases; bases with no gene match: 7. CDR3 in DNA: TGTGCCAGCAGTTGGACTAGCGGACAAGCAAATGAGCAGTTCTTC. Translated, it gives CASSWTSGQANEQFF.

Written as DNA, the CDR3 is TGTGCCAGCAGCTTCTATCCGACAGAGTCCTACGAGCAGTACTTC. Translating gives CASSFYPTESYEQYF. J is TRBJ2-7 and V is TRBV7-9, with D possibly being TRBD1 (5 bases). Germline CDR1 reads SEHNR; CDR2 reads FQNEAQ (reference sequence). With 3 bases removed from V and 1 base from J, the gap between germline ends came to 13 bases. This CDR3 has 15 residues.

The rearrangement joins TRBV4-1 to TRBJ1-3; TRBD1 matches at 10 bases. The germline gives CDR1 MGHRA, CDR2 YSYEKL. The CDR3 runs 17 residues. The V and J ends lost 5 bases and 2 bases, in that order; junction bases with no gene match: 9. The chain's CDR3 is CASSFGTGDTAGNTIYF. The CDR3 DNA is TGCGCCAGCAGCTTCGGGACAGGGGATACGGCTGGAAACACCATATATTTT.

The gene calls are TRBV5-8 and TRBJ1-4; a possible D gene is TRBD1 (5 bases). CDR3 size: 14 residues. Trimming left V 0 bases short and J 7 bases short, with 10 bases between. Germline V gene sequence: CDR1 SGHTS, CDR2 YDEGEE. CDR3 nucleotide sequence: TGTGCCAGCAGCTTGGCGTCAGGGCTTGAAAAACTGTTTTTT. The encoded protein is CASSLASGLEKLFF.

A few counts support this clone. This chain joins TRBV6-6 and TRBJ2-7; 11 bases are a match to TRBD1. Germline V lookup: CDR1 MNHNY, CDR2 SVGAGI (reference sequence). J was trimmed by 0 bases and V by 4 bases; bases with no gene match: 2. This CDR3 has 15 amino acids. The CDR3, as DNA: TGTGCCAGCAGTTCGGGGACAGGGGGCTCCTACGAGCAGTACTTC. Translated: CASSSGTGGSYEQYF.

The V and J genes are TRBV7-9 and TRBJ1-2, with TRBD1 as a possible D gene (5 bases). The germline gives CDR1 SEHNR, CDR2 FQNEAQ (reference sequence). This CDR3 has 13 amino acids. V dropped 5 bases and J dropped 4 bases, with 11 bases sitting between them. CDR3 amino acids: CASSLSQGYGYTF. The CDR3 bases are TGTGCCAGCAGCCTGAGTCAGGGCTATGGCTACACCTTC.

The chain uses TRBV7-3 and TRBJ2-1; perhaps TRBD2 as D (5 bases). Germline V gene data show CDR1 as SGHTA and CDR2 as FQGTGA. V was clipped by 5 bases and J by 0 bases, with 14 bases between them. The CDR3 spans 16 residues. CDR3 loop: CASSPYMGSSYNEQFF. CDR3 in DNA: TGTGCCAGCAGCCCTTACATGGGGAGCTCCTACAATGAGCAGTTCTTC.

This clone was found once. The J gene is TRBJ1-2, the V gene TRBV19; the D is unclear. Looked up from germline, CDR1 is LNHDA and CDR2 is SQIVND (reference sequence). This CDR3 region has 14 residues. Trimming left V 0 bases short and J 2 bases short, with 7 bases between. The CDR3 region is CASSIDKANYGYTF. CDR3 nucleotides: TGTGCCAGTAGTATAGATAAGGCCAACTATGGCTACACCTTC.

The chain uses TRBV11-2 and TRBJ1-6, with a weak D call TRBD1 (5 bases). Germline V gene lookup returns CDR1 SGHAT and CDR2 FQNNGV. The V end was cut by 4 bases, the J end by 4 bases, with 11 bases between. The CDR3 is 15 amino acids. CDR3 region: CASSYRDGYNSPLHF. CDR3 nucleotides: TGTGCCAGCAGCTACCGGGACGGGTATAATTCACCCCTCCACTTT.

CDR3: CASSLERRHNEQFF. CDR3 DNA: TGTGCCAGCAGCTTGGAGCGGCGGCACAATGAGCAGTTCTTC. The chain recombines TRBV5-4 with TRBJ2-1; a possible D gene is TRBD2 (5 bases). Germline V gives CDR1 SGHNT, CDR2 YYREEE (reference sequence). This CDR3 has 14 amino acids. V was clipped by 0 bases and J by 5 bases, with 9 bases between them.

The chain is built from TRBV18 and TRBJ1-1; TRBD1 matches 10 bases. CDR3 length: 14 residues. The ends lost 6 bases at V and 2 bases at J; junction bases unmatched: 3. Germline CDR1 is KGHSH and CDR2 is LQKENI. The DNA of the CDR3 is TGTGCCAGCTCCCGACAGGGGGCTAACACTGAAGCTTTCTTT. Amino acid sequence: CASSRQGANTEAFF. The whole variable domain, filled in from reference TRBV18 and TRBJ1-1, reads NAGVMQNPRHLVRRRGQEARLRCSPMKGHSHVYWYRQLPEEGLKFMVYLQKENIIDESGMPKERFSAEFPKEGPSILRIQQVVRGDSAAYFCASSRQGANTEAFFGQGTRLTVV.

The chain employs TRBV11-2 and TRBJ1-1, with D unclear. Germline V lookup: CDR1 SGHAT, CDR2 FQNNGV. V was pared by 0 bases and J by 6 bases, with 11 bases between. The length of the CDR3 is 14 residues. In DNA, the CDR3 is TGTGCCAGCAGCTTAGACAGGAATACCGCTGAAGCTTTCTTT. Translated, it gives CASSLDRNTAEAFF.